This T cell receptor (beta chain) was identified in a study of blood T cell repertoires in COVID-19 (dated by TCRdb to about 2020). Looking at the study overall: The collaborator samples originated in the United States, Italy and Spain and spanned the acute and convalescent phases of COVID-19. The prospective study material was composed of cDNA or gDNA derived from T cells, B-cell-depleted T cells, or PBMCs. The dataset comprised deeply sampled blood TCRbeta repertoires from subjects exposed to, actively infected with, or recovered from COVID-19. The repertoires were released in a freely available public database intended as a resource for research on the immune response to SARS-CoV-2. Samples were obtained from the ongoing ImmuneRACE study (first 160 participants) and from 1,254 subjects provided by 6 global collaborators. A de-identified subject ID, COVID-19 status, age in years and sex were almost always included in the sample metadata. Where available, HLA class I and class II types were taken from metadata supplied by the sample provider and were not determined by assay-based typing.

The research as a whole found: Clinical and demographic metadata were provided uncurated, with the amount varying by source and participant.

Whole blood was collected in K2EDTA tubes by collaborating institutions according to the institutions' own protocols. For TCRbeta analysis, collaborators shipped samples as frozen whole blood, isolated PBMCs, or DNA extracted from either of those sample types. V is clipped by 4 bases and J by 3 bases, and the sequence between their germline boundaries is 15 bases long. The CDR1 and CDR2 encoded by the germline V gene are MNHNS and SASEGT. Spanning cysteine to phenylalanine, the CDR3 consists of 15 amino acids. Only the CDR3 DNA is retained, 45 bases long and in frame from the first base. In the case of this clone: Its binding antigen is unknown. Nothing much larger sits one base from this clone, and base qualities are not available.

The immunoSEQ Assay, a bias-controlled multiplex PCR, was used to amplify TCRbeta CDR3 regions from genomic DNA. Processing in the source paper ran as follows. The number of nucleated cells in each sample was estimated from the amplification of reference gene primers within the assay. Sequence reads were collapsed and filtered to measure the absolute abundance of every unique TCRbeta CDR3 rearrangement. Productive Simpson clonality was computed per sample as the square root of Simpson's diversity index over productive rearrangements. TCRdb stores this immuneACCESS table with in-frame sequences only. Part of the clones is absent; in the studies checked, under half of the shortfall reflects unresolved V genes, and no reason is known for the rest. V, J and clone size reflect that table, while D and trimming were determined from the DNA. The sample records about 150,000 clones, roughly 76% of which are singletons. In total, the top ten clones hold approximately 8.4% of the sample.

The V and J genes are TRBV6-1 and TRBJ1-1, and possibly TRBD1, on 5 matching bases. The TCR was taken from a human donor with acute or convalescent COVID-19. The donor label of this sample is uncertain. The sample was peripheral blood. At the DNA level, the sequence is TGTGCCAGCAGTGCGGGAGGGGCCTGGGACACTGAAGCTTTCTTT. Its product reads: CASSAGGAWDTEAFF.